A single sample is the source of the 29 T cell receptor beta chains below, sequenced in a study of cytomegalovirus exposure and HLA in healthy donors. The assay was immunoSEQ multiplex PCR, and TCRdb's table has in-frame clones only and misses some. Here the sample spans about 180,000 clones, roughly 86% being singletons. The sequenced sample was PBMCs. These receptors were obtained from a man between 18 and 35 years old in good health and CMV-seropositive.

The rearrangement uses TRBV4-1 and TRBJ2-3; 15 bases are a match to TRBD2. CDR1 MGHRA and CDR2 YSYEKL come from the germline V gene. The CDR3 covers 19 residues. J was trimmed by 3 bases and V by 1 base; bases with no gene match: 8. CDR3 sequence reads: CASSQATAGTSGGTDTQYF. CDR3 nucleotide sequence: TGCGCCAGCAGCCAAGCTACCGCCGGGACTAGCGGGGGGACAGATACGCAGTATTTT.

The rearrangement uses TRBV7-9 and TRBJ2-1; no clear D gene. Trimming removed 4 bases at V and 5 bases at J, with 15 bases between. CDR1 is SEHNR, CDR2 FQNEAQ, per germline (reference sequence). This CDR3 comprises 15 residues. CDR3 bases: TGTGCCAGCAGCTCTAGGTCTGCAGTTGACAATGAGCAGTTCTTC. Its protein is CASSSRSAVDNEQFF.

The chain is built from TRBV30 and TRBJ1-2; a possible D gene is TRBD1 (5 bases). The CDR3 has 14 amino acids. Deletions cut 4 bases from V and 5 bases from J, with 17 bases between. The V gene's germline CDR1 is GTSNPN and CDR2 SVGIG (reference sequence). This CDR3 reads CAWIGPGDFYGYTF. CDR3 DNA sequence: TGTGCCTGGATAGGGCCGGGGGACTTTTATGGCTACACCTTC.

The genes are TRBV4-1 and TRBJ1-1; 7 bases match TRBD1. This CDR3 is 12 amino acids long. The V gene's germline CDR1 is MGHRA and CDR2 YSYEKL. V shed 4 bases and J 7 bases; nucleotides not matched to a gene: 3. CDR3 protein: CASSPTGVEAFF. CDR3 DNA: TGCGCCAGCAGCCCCACAGGGGTTGAAGCTTTCTTT.

The gene calls are TRBV4-3 and TRBJ1-2; 7 bases fit TRBD1. The V gene end was trimmed by 2 bases and the J gene end by 8 bases; junction bases not matched to a gene: 8. The CDR3 spans 14 residues. Per the germline V gene, CDR1 is LGHNA and CDR2 is YSLEER. Here the CDR3 DNA reads TGCGCCAGCAGCCAAAACAGGGGCGCGGGCGGCTACACCTTC. It codes for CASSQNRGAGGYTF.

The chain has TRBV7-9 and TRBJ2-7, with 11 bases matching TRBD1. The CDR3 length is 15 residues. Germline CDR1 and CDR2: SEHNR and FQNEAQ (reference sequence). After removal of 3 bases from V and 9 bases from J, the junction contained 10 bases not matched to a gene. This CDR3 is CASSFGTGGREGQYF. As DNA, the CDR3 is TGTGCCAGCAGCTTTGGGACAGGGGGACGGGAGGGGCAGTACTTC.

The gene calls are TRBV9 and TRBJ2-2, with 7 bases lining up with TRBD2. The CDR3 totals 14 residues. V dropped 6 bases and J dropped 7; count of bases not matched to a gene: 9. Germline CDR1 and CDR2: SGDLS and YYNGEE. CDR3 residues: CASTPGGWSGELFF. Written as DNA, the CDR3 is TGTGCCAGCACCCCGGGGGGTTGGAGCGGGGAGCTGTTTTTT.

The rearrangement joins TRBV4-3 to TRBJ1-2; D perhaps matches TRBD1 (5 bases). Germline assignment: CDR1 LGHNA and CDR2 YSLEER. V was clipped by 0 bases and J by 3 bases, with 14 bases between them. This CDR3 has 16 residues. CDR3 region: CASSQERQGGHYGYTF. In DNA, the CDR3 is TGCGCCAGCAGCCAAGAACGGCAGGGAGGACACTATGGCTACACCTTC.

The chain employs TRBV7-8 and TRBJ1-2; tentative D call: TRBD1 (6 bases). Germline loops: CDR1 SGHVS, CDR2 FQNEAQ. This CDR3 region has 14 residues. V dropped 0 bases and J dropped 8 bases, with 13 bases sitting between them. CDR3 DNA sequence: TGTGCCAGCAGCTTAGCTTACAGGGATCGGGGCTACACCTTC. It translates to CASSLAYRDRGYTF.

This clone was seen a handful of times. V is TRBV2 and J is TRBJ1-2; TRBD1 might be the D (6 bases). CDR1 is SNHLY and CDR2 is FYNNEI in the germline V gene. V dropped 3 bases and J dropped 4 bases, with 12 bases sitting between them. This CDR3 region has 14 residues. Here the CDR3 DNA reads TGTGCCAGCAGTGATGGGGGCGGTAGCTATGGCTACACCTTC. Its translation is CASSDGGGSYGYTF.

This clone was seen ten or more times. The rearrangement uses TRBV5-6 and TRBJ1-1; 7 nucleotides line up with TRBD1. V shed 4 bases and J 7 bases; nucleotides not matched to a gene: 7. CDR1 and CDR2 from the germline V gene are SGHDT and YYEEEE. This CDR3 is built from 13 residues. The CDR3 loop reads CASSLRGSLEAFF. CDR3 DNA sequence: TGTGCCAGCAGCCTCAGGGGGTCCCTTGAAGCTTTCTTT.

This chain connects TRBV6-5 to TRBJ2-1, with D maybe TRBD2 (5 bases). The CDR3 sequence is 14 residues long. Trimming stripped 2 bases from V and 4 bases from J, with 9 bases between. In germline, CDR1 is MNHEY, CDR2 SVGAGI. The CDR3 DNA reads TGTGCCAGCAGTTACCTAGCAGAGTACAATGAGCAGTTCTTC. Encoded protein: CASSYLAEYNEQFF.

The rearrangement joins TRBV4-1 to TRBJ1-2; 7 nucleotides line up with TRBD1. V shed 6 bases and J 3 bases; nucleotides not matched to a gene: 13. The CDR3 extends over 16 amino acids. Germline lookup yields CDR1 MGHRA and CDR2 YSYEKL. In nucleotides, the CDR3 is TGCGCCAGCAGTCACAAGATAGTTACAGGGGACTATGGCTACACCTTC. Encoded protein: CASSHKIVTGDYGYTF.

The CDR3 nucleotides are TGCGCCAGCAGCTTGGATGGGTCAGGGACAGGTCAGCCCCAGCATTTT. It specifies CASSLDGSGTGQPQHF. The V and J genes are TRBV5-1 and TRBJ1-5, with 8 bases identical to TRBD1. V lost 0 bases to trimming and J lost 6 bases; unmatched junction nucleotides: 8. The length of the CDR3 is 16 residues. The germline V gene encodes CDR1 SGHRS and CDR2 YFSETQ.

The chain joins TRBV7-2 to TRBJ2-1; no reliable D call. The CDR3 covers 12 residues. Trimming shortened V by 4 bases and J by 7 bases, and 8 bases separated the two germline ends. Germline lookup yields CDR1 SGHTA and CDR2 FQGNSA. CDR3 loop: CASSSSRNEQFF. In DNA, the CDR3 is TGTGCCAGCAGCTCTAGTAGGAATGAGCAGTTCTTC.

The genes are TRBV6-5 and TRBJ2-7; TRBD2 might be the D (6 bases). The V gene's germline CDR1 is MNHEY and CDR2 SVGAGI. Deletions cut 6 bases from V and 7 bases from J, with 13 bases between. The CDR3 totals 12 residues. CDR3 sequence: CASSPGGGEQYF. The CDR3 bases are TGTGCCAGCAGCCCCGGGGGAGGTGAGCAGTACTTC.

On this clone: The sample holds other DNA sequences that translate to the same CDR3. The genes are TRBV5-1 and TRBJ1-1; 7 bases match TRBD1. With 4 bases clipped from V and 1 base from J, the junction kept 7 bases outside the gene matches. The CDR3 runs 15 residues. Germline CDR1 SGHRS, CDR2 YFSETQ. The CDR3 bases are TGCGCCAGCAGCCTCCTAGGACAGGAGAACACTGAAGCTTTCTTT. Translation gives CASSLLGQENTEAFF.

This chain connects TRBV5-5 to TRBJ1-2; unclear D gene. From germline, CDR1 is SGHKS and CDR2 YYEKEE (reference sequence). The length of the CDR3 is 13 residues. Deletions cut 4 bases from V and 5 bases from J, with 12 bases between. The CDR3 nucleotides read TGTGCCAGCAGCCACATGGAAGCGTATGGCTACACCTTC. This sequence encodes CASSHMEAYGYTF.

J is TRBJ2-5 and V is TRBV7-8; TRBD1 aligns across 7 bases. The V segment lost 3 bases and the J segment 5 bases; nucleotides outside the gene matches: 6. This CDR3 spans 14 amino acids. The germline V gene encodes CDR1 SGHVS and CDR2 FQNEAQ. In nucleotides, the CDR3 is TGTGCCAGCAGCTTCGCAGGGGGTGGGGAGACCCAGTACTTC. Amino acid sequence: CASSFAGGGETQYF.

This sequence joins TRBV7-2 and TRBJ1-3; 9 positions match TRBD1. Germline values: CDR1 SGHTA, CDR2 FQGNSA. With 1 base clipped from V and 4 bases from J, the junction kept 8 bases outside the gene matches. This CDR3 is 17 amino acids long. The CDR3 here is CASSLVGTGLSGNTIYF. The CDR3 DNA reads as TGTGCCAGCAGCTTAGTAGGGACAGGGCTATCCGGAAACACCATATATTTT.

This clone was picked up one time. The V gene is TRBV10-3, the J gene TRBJ2-7; maybe TRBD1 (6 bases). The CDR3 contains 14 residues. Germline lookup yields CDR1 ENHRY and CDR2 SYGVKD. The V gene lost 3 bases and the J gene lost 0 bases, with 9 bases spanning the gap. This CDR3 reads CAISERTASYEQYF. In nucleotides, the CDR3 is TGTGCCATCAGTGAAAGGACAGCCTCCTACGAGCAGTACTTC.

The V and J genes are TRBV14 and TRBJ2-6; the D gene is possibly TRBD1 (6 bases). CDR3 length: 23 amino acids. CDR1 is SGHDN and CDR2 is FVKESK in the germline V gene. V dropped 5 bases and J dropped 0 bases, with 32 bases sitting between them. This CDR3 is CASSTEMNDRTMVSYSGANVLTF. The CDR3, as DNA: TGTGCCAGCAGCACGGAAATGAACGACAGGACGATGGTGTCATACTCTGGGGCCAACGTCCTGACTTTC.

The rearrangement joins TRBV27 to TRBJ2-2; the match to TRBD1 covers 7 bases. The junction had 13 bases not matched to a gene; V was cut back by 6 bases and J by 6 bases. Germline V gene data show CDR1 as MNHEY and CDR2 as SMNVEV (reference sequence). This CDR3 is built from 16 residues. The CDR3 protein is CASSSYNRGGAGELFF. DNA of the CDR3: TGTGCCAGCAGCAGTTATAACAGGGGTGGGGCCGGGGAGCTGTTTTTT.

V is TRBV6-5 and J is TRBJ1-1, with 11 bases lining up with TRBD1. Germline loops: CDR1 MNHEY, CDR2 SVGAGI. The CDR3 spans 15 residues. The junction had 9 bases not matched to a gene; V was cut back by 6 bases and J by 6 bases. The CDR3 reads CASSLGQGAISEAFF. CDR3 nucleotide sequence: TGTGCCAGCAGCCTCGGACAGGGGGCAATATCTGAAGCTTTCTTT.

The rearrangement joins TRBV11-2 to TRBJ2-1; 7 bases line up with TRBD2. With V trimmed by 6 bases and J by 3 bases, 8 bases remained unmatched. Germline CDR1 reads SGHAT; CDR2 reads FQNNGV. There are 15 residues in the CDR3. CDR3 DNA: TGTGCCAGCAGGAAGTGGGGGGGAGTCTACAATGAGCAGTTCTTC. Encoded protein: CASRKWGGVYNEQFF. The full variable domain, its missing parts supplied by reference TRBV11-2 and TRBJ2-1, is EAGVAQSPRYKIIEKRQSVAFWCNPISGHATLYWYQQILGQGPKLLIQFQNNGVVDDSQLPKDRFSAERLKGVDSTLKIQPAKLEDSAVYLCASRKWGGVYNEQFFGPGTRLTVL.

The chain joins TRBV11-3 to TRBJ1-6, with 8 bases aligning to TRBD1. The trim removed 6 bases at V and 8 bases at J, leaving 6 bases unmatched. Germline V lookup: CDR1 SGHNT, CDR2 YENEEA. The CDR3 length is 14 residues. The CDR3 loop reads CASSDRGSDSPLHF. As DNA, the CDR3 is TGTGCCAGCAGTGACAGGGGATCCGATTCACCCCTCCACTTT.

The rearrangement uses TRBV28 and TRBJ2-3, with D possibly TRBD1 on 6 matching bases. The ends were cut back, 6 bases at V and 14 bases at J, with 18 bases in the middle. CDR3 length: 12 residues. Per the germline V gene, CDR1 is MDHEN and CDR2 is SYDVKM. CDR3 residues: CASRYPGHRAYF. CDR3 DNA sequence: TGTGCCAGCAGGTACCCAGGACACAGGGCGTATTTT.

This clone was picked up a small number of times. The chain employs TRBV5-4 and TRBJ1-2; D is ambiguous. The germline V and J ends were trimmed by 4 bases and 4 bases, with 8 bases remaining between them. Germline values: CDR1 SGHNT, CDR2 YYREEE (reference sequence). The CDR3 is made up of 12 amino acids. The CDR3 loop reads CASSTDTYGYTF. The CDR3 DNA follows: TGTGCCAGCAGCACCGACACCTATGGCTACACCTTC.

V gene TRBV9 combines with J gene TRBJ1-1; D gene unclear. Between the trimmed V and J ends, which lost 2 bases and 7 bases, there was a span of 12 bases. Germline CDR1 SGDLS, CDR2 YYNGEE. The CDR3 is 13 residues long. The CDR3 bases are TGTGCCAGCAGCGTTGTCATGCGAGGTGAAGCTTTCTTT. This codes for CASSVVMRGEAFF.